Listed here is a single T cell receptor beta chain. Its antigen target is currently unknown. No much larger clonotype is one base removed from it; base qualities were not supplied. This specimen comes from a study of blood T cell repertoires in COVID-19 (dated by TCRdb to about 2020). Looking at the study overall: Collaborator samples came from the United States, Italy and Spain and covered acute and convalescent phases of COVID-19. The prospective study material was composed of cDNA or gDNA derived from T cells, B-cell-depleted T cells, or PBMCs. Subjects who had been exposed to COVID-19, were actively infected with it, or had recovered from it provided the deeply sampled blood TCRbeta repertoires that made up the dataset. The repertoires were released in a freely available public database intended as a resource for research on the immune response to SARS-CoV-2. The samples were drawn from two sources: the first 160 participants of the ongoing ImmuneRACE study, and over 1,000 subjects contributed by 6 global collaborators. The sample metadata nearly always contained a de-identified subject ID, COVID-19 status, age in years and sex. Where available, HLA class I and class II types were obtained from metadata supplied by the sample provider rather than from assay-based typing.

Each collaborating institution followed its own protocols to collect whole blood in K2EDTA tubes. For TCRbeta analysis, collaborators shipped samples in one of three forms: frozen whole blood, isolated PBMCs, or DNA extracted from either of those sample types. General study outcomes and caveats: The amount of clinical and demographic metadata varied by source and participant and was provided uncurated.

TCRbeta CDR3 regions were amplified from genomic DNA by means of the immunoSEQ Assay, a bias-controlled multiplex PCR. In the paper's pipeline: The number of nucleated cells in each sample was estimated from the amplification of reference gene primers within the assay. Sequence reads were collapsed and filtered to measure the absolute abundance of every unique TCRbeta CDR3 rearrangement. For each sample, productive Simpson clonality was calculated as the square root of Simpson's diversity index across productive rearrangements. Entries here come from immuneACCESS through TCRdb and include only in-frame sequences with V and J called. Some clones fail to appear in such tables; in the studies checked, an unresolved V gene covers under half of the shortfall, and the cause of the remainder is unknown. That table gives V, J and clone size, and the DNA gave D and trimming. The sample includes 250,000 to 350,000 clones, with about 85% observed a single time. Approximately 2% of the sample lies in the top ten.

The germline V and J ends show losses of 6 bases and 7 bases respectively, and no gene match explains 20 bases of the junction. The germline V gene (reference sequence) specifies MNHEY as CDR1 and SMNVEV as CDR2. The CDR3 spans 18 residues, from the cysteine through the phenylalanine. Only the CDR3 DNA stays, 54 bases, in frame from base 1. The source material was peripheral blood. The origin of this receptor is a man between 18 and 29 years old with active or convalescent COVID-19. The sequence is built from TRBV27 and TRBJ2-1; TRBD1 aligns with 8 central bases. The CDR3 loop reads CASSEPAGTGGLRNEQFF. The bases read TGTGCCAGCAGCGAACCGGCCGGCACAGGGGGTTTGAGAAATGAGCAGTTCTTC.